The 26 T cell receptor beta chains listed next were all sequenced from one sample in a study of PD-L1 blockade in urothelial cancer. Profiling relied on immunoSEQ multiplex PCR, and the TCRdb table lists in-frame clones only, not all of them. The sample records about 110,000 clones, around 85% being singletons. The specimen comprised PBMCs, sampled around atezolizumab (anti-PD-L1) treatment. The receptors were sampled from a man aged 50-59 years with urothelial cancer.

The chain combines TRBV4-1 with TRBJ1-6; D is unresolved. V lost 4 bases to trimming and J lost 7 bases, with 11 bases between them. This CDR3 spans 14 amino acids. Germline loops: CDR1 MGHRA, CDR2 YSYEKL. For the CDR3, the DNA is TGCGCCAGCAGCCGGGAGGTCGTGAATTCACCCCTCCACTTT. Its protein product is CASSREVVNSPLHF.

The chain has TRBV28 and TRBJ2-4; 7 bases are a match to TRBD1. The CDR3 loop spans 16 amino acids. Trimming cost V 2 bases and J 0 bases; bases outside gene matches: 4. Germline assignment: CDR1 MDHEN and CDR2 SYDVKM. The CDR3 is CASSLRGQGAKNIQYF. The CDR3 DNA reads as TGTGCCAGCAGTTTAAGGGGGCAGGGAGCCAAAAACATTCAGTACTTC.

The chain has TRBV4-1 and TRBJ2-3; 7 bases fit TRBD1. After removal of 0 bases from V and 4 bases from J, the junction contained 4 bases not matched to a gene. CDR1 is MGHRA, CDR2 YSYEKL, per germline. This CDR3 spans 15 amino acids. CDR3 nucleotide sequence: TGCGCCAGCAGCCAAGAAGGGACAGTAGCAGATACGCAGTATTTT. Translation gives CASSQEGTVADTQYF.

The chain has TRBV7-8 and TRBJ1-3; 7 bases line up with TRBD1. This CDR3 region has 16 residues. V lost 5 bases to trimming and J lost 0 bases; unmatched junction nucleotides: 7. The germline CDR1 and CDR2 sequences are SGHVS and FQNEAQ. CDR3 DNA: TGTGCCAGCAGCGCCGGACAGGCAGTCTCTGGAAACACCATATATTTT. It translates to CASSAGQAVSGNTIYF.

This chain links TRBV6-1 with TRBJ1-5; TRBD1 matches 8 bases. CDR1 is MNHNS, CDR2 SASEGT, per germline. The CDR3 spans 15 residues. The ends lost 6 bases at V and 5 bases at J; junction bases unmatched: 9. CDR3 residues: CASRQGGEYYQPQHF. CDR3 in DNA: TGTGCCAGCAGACAGGGGGGGGAGTATTATCAGCCCCAGCATTTT.

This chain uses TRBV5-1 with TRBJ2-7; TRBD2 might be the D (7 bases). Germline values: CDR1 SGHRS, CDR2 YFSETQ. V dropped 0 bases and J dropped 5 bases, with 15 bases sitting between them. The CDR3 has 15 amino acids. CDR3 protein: CASSLAWGGGDEQYF. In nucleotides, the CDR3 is TGCGCCAGCAGCTTGGCGTGGGGGGGCGGCGACGAGCAGTACTTC.

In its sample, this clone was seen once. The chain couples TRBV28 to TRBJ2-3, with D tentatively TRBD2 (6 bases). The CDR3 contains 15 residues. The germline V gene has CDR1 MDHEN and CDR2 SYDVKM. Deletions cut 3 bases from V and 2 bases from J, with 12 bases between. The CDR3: CASSLEQGLTDTQYF. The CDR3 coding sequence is TGTGCCAGCAGTTTGGAGCAGGGACTCACAGATACGCAGTATTTT. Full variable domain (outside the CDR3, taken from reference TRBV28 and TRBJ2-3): DVKVTQSSRYLVKRTGEKVFLECVQDMDHENMFWYRQDPGLGLRLIYFSYDVKMKEKGDIPEGYSVSREKKERFSLILESASTNQTSMYLCASSLEQGLTDTQYFGPGTRLTVL.

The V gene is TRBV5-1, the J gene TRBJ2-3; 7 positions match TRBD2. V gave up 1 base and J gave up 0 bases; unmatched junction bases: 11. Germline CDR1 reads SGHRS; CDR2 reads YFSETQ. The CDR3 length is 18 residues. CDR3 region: CASSLQAGATRSTDTQYF. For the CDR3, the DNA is TGCGCCAGCAGCTTGCAGGCGGGAGCTACCAGGAGCACAGATACGCAGTATTTT.

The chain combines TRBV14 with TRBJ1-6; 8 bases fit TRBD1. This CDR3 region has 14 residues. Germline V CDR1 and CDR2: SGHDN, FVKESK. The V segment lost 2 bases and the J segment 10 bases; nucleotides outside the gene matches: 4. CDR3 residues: CASSQRTGKSPLHF. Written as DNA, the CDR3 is TGTGCCAGCAGCCAACGGACAGGGAAGTCACCCCTCCACTTT.

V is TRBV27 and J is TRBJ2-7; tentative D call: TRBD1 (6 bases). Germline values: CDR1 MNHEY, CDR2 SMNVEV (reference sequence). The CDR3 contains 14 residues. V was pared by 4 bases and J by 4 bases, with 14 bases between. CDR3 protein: CASSYEQGMYEQYF. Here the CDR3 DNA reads TGTGCCAGCAGTTATGAGCAGGGGATGTACGAGCAGTACTTC.

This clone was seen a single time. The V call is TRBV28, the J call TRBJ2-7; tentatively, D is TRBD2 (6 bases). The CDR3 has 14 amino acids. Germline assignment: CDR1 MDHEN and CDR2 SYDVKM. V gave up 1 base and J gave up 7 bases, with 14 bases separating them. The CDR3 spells CASSLYPDSGEQYF. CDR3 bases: TGTGCCAGCAGTTTATACCCCGACAGCGGGGAGCAGTACTTC.

CDR3: CASSLGQGAAEAFF. The CDR3 bases are TGTGCCAGCAGCTTGGGACAGGGGGCAGCTGAAGCTTTCTTT. The rearrangement joins TRBV11-1 to TRBJ1-1, with 12 bases matching TRBD1. The CDR3 contains 14 residues. The V segment lost 3 bases and the J segment 6 bases; nucleotides outside the gene matches: 2. The germline V gene encodes CDR1 SGHAT and CDR2 FQDESV (reference sequence). The whole variable domain, remainder taken from reference TRBV11-1 and TRBJ1-1, is EAEVAQSPRYKITEKSQAVAFWCDPISGHATLYWYRQILGQGPELLVQFQDESVVDDSQLPKDRFSAERLKGVDSTLKIQPAELGDSAMYLCASSLGQGAAEAFFGQGTRLTVV.

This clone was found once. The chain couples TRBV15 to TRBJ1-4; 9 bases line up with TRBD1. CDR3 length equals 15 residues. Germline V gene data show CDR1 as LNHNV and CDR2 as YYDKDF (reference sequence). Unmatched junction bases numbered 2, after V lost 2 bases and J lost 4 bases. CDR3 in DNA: TGTGCCACCAGCAGACAGACAGGGGGTAATGAAAAACTGTTTTTT. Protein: CATSRQTGGNEKLFF.

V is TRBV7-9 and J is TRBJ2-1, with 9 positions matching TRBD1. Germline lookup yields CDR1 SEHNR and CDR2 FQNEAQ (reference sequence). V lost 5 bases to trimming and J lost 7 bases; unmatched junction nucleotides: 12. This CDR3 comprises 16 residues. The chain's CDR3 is CASSRPTGGAGNEQFF. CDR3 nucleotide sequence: TGTGCCAGCAGCCGACCAACAGGGGGCGCTGGTAATGAGCAGTTCTTC.

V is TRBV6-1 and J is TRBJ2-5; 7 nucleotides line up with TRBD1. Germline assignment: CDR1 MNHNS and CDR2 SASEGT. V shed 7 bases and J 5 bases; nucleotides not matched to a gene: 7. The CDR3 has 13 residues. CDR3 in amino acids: CASTLTGWETQYF. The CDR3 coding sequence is TGTGCCAGCACCCTGACAGGGTGGGAGACCCAGTACTTC.

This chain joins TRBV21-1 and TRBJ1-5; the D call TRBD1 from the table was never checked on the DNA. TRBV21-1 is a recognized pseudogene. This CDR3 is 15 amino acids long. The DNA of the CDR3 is TGTGCCAGCGGACAGGGCGTTTATAGCAATCAGCCCCAGCATTTT. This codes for CASGQGVYSNQPQHF.

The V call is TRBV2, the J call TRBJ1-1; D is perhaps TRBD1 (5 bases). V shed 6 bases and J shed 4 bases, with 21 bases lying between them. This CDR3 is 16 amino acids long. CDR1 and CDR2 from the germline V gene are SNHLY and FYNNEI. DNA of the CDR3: TGTGCCAGCAGATCCGACCAGGGCTCTCTGGGCACTGAAGCTTTCTTT. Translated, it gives CASRSDQGSLGTEAFF.

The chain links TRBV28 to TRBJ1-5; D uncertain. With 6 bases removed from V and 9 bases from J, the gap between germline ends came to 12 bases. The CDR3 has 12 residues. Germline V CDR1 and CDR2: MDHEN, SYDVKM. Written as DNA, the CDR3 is TGTGCCAGCAGCACCCAGACTGGGCCCCAGCATTTT. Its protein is CASSTQTGPQHF.

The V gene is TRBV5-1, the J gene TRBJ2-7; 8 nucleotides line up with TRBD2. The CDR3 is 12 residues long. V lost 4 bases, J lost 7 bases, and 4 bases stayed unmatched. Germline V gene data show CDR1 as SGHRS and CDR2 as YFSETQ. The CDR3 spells CASSPGLGEQYF. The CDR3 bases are TGCGCCAGCAGCCCGGGACTAGGAGAGCAGTACTTC.

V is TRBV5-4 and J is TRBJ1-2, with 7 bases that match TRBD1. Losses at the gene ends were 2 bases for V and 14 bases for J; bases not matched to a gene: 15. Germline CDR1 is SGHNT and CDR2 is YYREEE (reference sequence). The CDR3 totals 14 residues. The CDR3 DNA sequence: TGTGCCAGCAGCTTCAACGAAATAGGGGGCACGTCGACCTTC. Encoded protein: CASSFNEIGGTSTF. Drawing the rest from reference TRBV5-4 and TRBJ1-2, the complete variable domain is ETGVTQSPTHLIKTRGQQVTLRCSSQSGHNTVSWYQQALGQGPQFIFQYYREEENGRGNFPPRFSGLQFPNYSSELNVNALELDDSALYLCASSFNEIGGTSTFGSGTRLTVV.

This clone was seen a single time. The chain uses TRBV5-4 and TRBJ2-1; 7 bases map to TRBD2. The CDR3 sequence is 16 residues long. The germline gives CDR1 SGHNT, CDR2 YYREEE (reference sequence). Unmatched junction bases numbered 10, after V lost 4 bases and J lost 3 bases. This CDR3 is CASSPMTGGDYNEQFF. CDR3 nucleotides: TGTGCCAGCAGCCCGATGACGGGAGGTGACTACAATGAGCAGTTCTTC.

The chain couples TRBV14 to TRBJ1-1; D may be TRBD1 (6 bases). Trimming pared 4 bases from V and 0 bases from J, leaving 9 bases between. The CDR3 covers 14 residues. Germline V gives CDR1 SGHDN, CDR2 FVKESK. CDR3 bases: TGTGCCAGCAGCCGCAACAGGGTGAACACTGAAGCTTTCTTT. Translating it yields CASSRNRVNTEAFF.

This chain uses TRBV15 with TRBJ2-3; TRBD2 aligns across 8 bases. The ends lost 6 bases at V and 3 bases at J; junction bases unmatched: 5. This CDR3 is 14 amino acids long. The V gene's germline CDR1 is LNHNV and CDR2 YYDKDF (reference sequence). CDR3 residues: CATRKSSGTDTQYF. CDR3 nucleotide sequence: TGTGCCACCAGAAAGTCTAGCGGGACAGATACGCAGTATTTT.

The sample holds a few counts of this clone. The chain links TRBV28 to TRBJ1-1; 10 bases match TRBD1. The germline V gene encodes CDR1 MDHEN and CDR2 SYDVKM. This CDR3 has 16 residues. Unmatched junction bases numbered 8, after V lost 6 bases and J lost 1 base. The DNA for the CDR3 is TGTGCCAGCAGAGGAAGACAGGGGGCTGGGAACACTGAAGCTTTCTTT. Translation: CASRGRQGAGNTEAFF.

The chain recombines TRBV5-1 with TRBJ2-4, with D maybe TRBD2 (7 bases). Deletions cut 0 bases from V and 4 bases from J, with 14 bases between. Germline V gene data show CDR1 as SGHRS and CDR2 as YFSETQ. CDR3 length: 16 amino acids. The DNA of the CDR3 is TGCGCCAGCAGCTTGGGGGGGGCTAGCGGTAAAAACATTCAGTACTTC. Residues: CASSLGGASGKNIQYF. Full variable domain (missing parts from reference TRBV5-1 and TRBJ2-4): KAGVTQTPRYLIKTRGQQVTLSCSPISGHRSVSWYQQTPGQGLQFLFEYFSETQRNKGNFPGRFSGRQFSNSRSEMNVSTLELGDSALYLCASSLGGASGKNIQYFGAGTRLSVL.

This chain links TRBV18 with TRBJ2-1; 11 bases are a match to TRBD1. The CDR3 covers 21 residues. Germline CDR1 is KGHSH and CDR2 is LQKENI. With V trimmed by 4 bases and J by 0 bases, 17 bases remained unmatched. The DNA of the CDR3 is TGTGCCAGCTCACGAGGCGTGAGTGGACAGGGGGCTTCCAGCTCCTACAATGAGCAGTTCTTC. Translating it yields CASSRGVSGQGASSSYNEQFF.